This T cell receptor (beta chain) was observed in a study of CD8 T cells in Susac syndrome. Across the whole study: The Susac syndrome patients were therapy-naive, on corticosteroids, or on intravenous immunoglobulin alone at blood draw.

An amount of RNA that ranged from roughly 0.45 to 1 ug was reverse transcribed with random hexamers. TCR beta CDR3 was amplified by immunoSEQ multiplex PCR. This amplification extended across 54 Vbeta and 13 Jbeta segments. TCRdb redid the calling of the immunoSEQ multiplex PCR reads with MiXCR, one entry per CDR3 protein. Found here are about 240,000 distinct CDR3 sequences, approximately 95% of them singletons; the top ten hold 0.08% to 0.11%. The germline CDR1 and CDR2 sequences are SGHTA and FQGTGA. The CDR3 has 16 residues. Germline trimming cut 5 bases from V and 8 bases from J; bases unmatched to any gene: 9.

The sequencing sample was made of CD4+ T cells from PBMCs. V is TRBV7-3 and J is TRBJ2-1, with 13 positions matching TRBD2. This TCR derives from a human donor with Susac syndrome. The chain's CDR3 is CASSPTRTSGSYEQFF. As DNA, the CDR3 is TGTGCCAGCAGCCCAACCAGGACTAGCGGGAGCTATGAGCAGTTCTTC.